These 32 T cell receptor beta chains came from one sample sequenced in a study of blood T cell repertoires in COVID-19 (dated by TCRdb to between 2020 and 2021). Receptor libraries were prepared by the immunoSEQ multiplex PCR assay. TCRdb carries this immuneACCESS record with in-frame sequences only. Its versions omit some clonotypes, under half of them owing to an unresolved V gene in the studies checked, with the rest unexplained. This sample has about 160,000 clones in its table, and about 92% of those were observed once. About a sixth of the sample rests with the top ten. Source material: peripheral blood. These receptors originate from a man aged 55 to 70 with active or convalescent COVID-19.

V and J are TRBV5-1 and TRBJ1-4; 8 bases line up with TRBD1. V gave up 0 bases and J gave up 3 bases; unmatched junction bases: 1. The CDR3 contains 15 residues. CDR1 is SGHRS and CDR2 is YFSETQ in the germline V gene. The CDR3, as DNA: TGCGCCAGCAGCTTGGGGACAGGGTCTAATGAAAAACTGTTTTTT. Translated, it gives CASSLGTGSNEKLFF.

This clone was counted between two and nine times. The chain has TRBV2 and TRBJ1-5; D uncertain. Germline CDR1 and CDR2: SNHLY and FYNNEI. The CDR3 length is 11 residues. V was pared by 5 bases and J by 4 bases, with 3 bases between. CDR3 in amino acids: CASSLNQPQHF. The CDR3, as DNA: TGTGCCAGCAGTCTTAATCAGCCCCAGCATTTT.

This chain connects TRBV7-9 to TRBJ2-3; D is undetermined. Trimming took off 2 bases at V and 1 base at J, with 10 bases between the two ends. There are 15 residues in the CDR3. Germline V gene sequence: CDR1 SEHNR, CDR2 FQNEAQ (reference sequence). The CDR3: CASSLTSVRTDTQYF. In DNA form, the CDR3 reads TGTGCCAGCAGCTTAACGAGCGTTCGCACAGATACGCAGTATTTT.

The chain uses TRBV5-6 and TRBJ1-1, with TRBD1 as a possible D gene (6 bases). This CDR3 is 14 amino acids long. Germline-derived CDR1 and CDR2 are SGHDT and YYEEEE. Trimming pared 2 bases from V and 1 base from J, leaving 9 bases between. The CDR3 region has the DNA TGTGCCAGCAGCTTCGTGACAGGGAACACTGAAGCTTTCTTT. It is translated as CASSFVTGNTEAFF.

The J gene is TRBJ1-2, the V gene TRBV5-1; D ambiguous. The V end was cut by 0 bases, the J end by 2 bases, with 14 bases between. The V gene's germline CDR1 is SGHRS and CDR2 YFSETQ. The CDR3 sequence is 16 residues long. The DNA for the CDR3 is TGCGCCAGCAGCTTGGATCCGTCCCCCCTGAACTATGGCTACACCTTC. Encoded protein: CASSLDPSPLNYGYTF.

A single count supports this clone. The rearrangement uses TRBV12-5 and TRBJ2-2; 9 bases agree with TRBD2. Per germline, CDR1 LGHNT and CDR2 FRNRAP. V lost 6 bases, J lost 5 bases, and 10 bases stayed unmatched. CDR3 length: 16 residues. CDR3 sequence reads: CASGSGASGETGELFF. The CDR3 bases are TGTGCTAGTGGGTCCGGGGCTAGCGGGGAGACCGGGGAGCTGTTTTTT.

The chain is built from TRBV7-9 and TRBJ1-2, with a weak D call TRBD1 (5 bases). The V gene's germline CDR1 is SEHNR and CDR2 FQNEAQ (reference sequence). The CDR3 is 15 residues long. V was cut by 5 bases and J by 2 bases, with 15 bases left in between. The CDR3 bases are TGTGCCAGCAGCCCAGGAGCAACAGGAAACTATGGCTACACCTTC. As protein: CASSPGATGNYGYTF.

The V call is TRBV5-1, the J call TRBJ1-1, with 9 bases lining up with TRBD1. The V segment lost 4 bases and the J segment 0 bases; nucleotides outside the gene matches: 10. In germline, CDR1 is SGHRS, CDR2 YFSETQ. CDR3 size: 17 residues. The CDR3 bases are TGCGCCAGCAGCCCCGTCCCGGGACAGGGATTGAACACTGAAGCTTTCTTT. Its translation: CASSPVPGQGLNTEAFF.

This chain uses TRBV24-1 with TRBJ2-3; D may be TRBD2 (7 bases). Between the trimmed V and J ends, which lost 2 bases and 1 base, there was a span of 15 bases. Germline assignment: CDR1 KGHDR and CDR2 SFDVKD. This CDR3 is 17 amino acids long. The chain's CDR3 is CATSDSVTGGRTDTQYF. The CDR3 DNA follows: TGTGCCACCAGTGATTCGGTGACGGGGGGCCGCACAGATACGCAGTATTTT.

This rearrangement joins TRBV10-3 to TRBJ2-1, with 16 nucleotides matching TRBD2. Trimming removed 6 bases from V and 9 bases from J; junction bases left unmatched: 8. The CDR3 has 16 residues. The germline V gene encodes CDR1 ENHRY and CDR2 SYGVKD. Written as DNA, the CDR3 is TGTGCCATCAGACCGGGACTAGCGGGAGGGGTGGGTGAGCAGTTCTTC. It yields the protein CAIRPGLAGGVGEQFF.

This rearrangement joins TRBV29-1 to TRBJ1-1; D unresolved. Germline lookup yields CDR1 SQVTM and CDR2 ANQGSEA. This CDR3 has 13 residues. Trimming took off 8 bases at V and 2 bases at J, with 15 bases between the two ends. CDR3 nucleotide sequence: TGCAGCCTTGGATCTTGGGCAAACACTGAAGCTTTCTTT. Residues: CSLGSWANTEAFF.

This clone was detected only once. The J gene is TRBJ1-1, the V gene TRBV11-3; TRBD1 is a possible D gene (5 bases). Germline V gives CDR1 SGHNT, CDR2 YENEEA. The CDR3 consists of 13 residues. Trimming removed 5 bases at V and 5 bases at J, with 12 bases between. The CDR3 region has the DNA TGTGCCAGCAGCCTTCGCAGGGTTACTGAAGCTTTCTTT. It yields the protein CASSLRRVTEAFF.

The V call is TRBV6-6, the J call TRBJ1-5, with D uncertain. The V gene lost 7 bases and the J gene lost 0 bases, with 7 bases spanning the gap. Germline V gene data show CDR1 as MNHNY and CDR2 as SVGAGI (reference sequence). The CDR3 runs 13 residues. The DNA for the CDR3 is TGTGCCAGCACCAGGATTAGCAATCAGCCCCAGCATTTT. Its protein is CASTRISNQPQHF.

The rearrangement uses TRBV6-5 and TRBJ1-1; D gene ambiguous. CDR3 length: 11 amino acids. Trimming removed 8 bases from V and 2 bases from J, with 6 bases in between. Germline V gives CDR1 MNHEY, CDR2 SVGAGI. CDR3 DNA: TGTGCCAGCTCAGAAAACACTGAAGCTTTCTTT. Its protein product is CASSENTEAFF.

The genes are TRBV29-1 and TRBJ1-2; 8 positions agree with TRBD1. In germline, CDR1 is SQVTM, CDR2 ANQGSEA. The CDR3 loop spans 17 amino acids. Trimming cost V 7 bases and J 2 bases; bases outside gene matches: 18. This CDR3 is CSARTGQSRGANYGYTF. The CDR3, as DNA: TGCAGCGCCCGGACAGGGCAATCCAGGGGAGCGAACTATGGCTACACCTTC.

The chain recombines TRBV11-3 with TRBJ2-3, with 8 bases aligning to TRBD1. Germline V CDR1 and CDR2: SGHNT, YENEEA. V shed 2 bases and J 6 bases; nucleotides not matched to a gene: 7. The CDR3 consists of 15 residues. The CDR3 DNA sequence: TGTGCCAGCAGCTTACAGGGGGCTCCCCTGGATACGCAGTATTTT. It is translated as CASSLQGAPLDTQYF.

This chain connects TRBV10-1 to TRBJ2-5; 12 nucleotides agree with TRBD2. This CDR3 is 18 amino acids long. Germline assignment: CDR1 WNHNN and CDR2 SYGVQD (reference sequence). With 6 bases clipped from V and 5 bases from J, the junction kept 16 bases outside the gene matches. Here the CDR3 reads CASREYSTSGRLSETQYF. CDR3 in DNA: TGCGCCAGCAGAGAATACTCGACTAGCGGGAGACTGTCGGAGACCCAGTACTTC.

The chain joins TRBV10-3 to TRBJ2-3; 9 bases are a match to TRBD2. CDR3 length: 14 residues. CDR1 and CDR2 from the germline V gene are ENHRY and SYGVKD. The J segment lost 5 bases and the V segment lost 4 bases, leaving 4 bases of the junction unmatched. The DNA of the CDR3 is TGTGCCATCAGTGTGCGGGGGGGCTTAGATACGCAGTATTTT. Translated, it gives CAISVRGGLDTQYF.

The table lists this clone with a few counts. The CDR3 bases are TGTGCTAGTGAACACAGGGGGCTTGGCAATCAGCCCCAGCATTTT. Its protein is CASEHRGLGNQPQHF. V gene TRBV12-5 combines with J gene TRBJ1-5; 9 bases align to TRBD1. The CDR3 extends over 15 amino acids. Germline loops: CDR1 LGHNT, CDR2 FRNRAP. Trimming removed 7 bases from V and 2 bases from J; junction bases left unmatched: 6.

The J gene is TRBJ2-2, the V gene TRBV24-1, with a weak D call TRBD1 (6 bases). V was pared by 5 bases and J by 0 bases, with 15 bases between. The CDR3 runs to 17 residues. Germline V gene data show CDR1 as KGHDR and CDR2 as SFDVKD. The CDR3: CATSGDRSQANTGELFF. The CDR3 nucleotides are TGTGCCACCAGTGGTGACAGGAGCCAGGCGAACACCGGGGAGCTGTTTTTT.

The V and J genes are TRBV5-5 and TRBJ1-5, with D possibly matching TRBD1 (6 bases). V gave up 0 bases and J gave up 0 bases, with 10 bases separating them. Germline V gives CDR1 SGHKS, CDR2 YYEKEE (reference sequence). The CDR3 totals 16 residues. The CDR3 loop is CASSLGGPSSNQPQHF. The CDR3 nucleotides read TGTGCCAGCAGCTTGGGGGGGCCGTCTAGCAATCAGCCCCAGCATTTT.

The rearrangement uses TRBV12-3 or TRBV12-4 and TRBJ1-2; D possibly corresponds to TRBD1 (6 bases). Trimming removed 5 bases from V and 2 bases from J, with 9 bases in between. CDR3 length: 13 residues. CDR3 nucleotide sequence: TGTGCCAGCAGTAAACAGGGAAACTATGGCTACACCTTC. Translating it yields CASSKQGNYGYTF.

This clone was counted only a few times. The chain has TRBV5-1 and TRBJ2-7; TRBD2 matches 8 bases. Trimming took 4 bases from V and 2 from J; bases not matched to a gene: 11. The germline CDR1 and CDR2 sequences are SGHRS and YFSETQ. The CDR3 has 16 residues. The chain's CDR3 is CASSPRGAGATYEQYF. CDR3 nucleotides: TGCGCCAGCAGCCCCCGAGGAGCGGGGGCTACCTACGAGCAGTACTTC.

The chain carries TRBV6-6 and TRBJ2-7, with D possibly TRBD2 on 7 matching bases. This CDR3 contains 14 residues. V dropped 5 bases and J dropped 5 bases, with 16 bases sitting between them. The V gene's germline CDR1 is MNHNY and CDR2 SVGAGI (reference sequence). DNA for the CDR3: TGTGCCAGCAGTGGACGGACGGGGGGCCACGAGCAGTACTTC. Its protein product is CASSGRTGGHEQYF.

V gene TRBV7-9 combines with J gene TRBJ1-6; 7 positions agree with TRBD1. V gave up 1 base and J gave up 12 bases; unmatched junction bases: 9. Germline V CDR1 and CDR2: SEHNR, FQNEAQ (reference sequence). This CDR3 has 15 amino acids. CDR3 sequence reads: CASSLDLGTVGPLHF. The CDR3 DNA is TGTGCCAGCAGCTTAGACCTTGGGACAGTTGGACCCCTCCACTTT.

The CDR3 loop is CASSRPTSPHTGELFF. The CDR3 bases are TGCGCCAGCAGCCGCCCGACTAGCCCACACACCGGGGAGCTGTTTTTT. This chain joins TRBV4-1 and TRBJ2-2, with 7 bases aligning to TRBD2. With 4 bases clipped from V and 3 bases from J, the junction kept 8 bases outside the gene matches. The germline V gene encodes CDR1 MGHRA and CDR2 YSYEKL. The CDR3 has 16 amino acids.

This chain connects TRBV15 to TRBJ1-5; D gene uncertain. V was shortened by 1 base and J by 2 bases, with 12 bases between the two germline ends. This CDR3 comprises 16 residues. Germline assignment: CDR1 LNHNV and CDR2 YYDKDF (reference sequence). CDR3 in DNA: TGTGCCACCAGCAGAGGGCGGGGTGCTGGCAATCAGCCCCAGCATTTT. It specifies CATSRGRGAGNQPQHF.

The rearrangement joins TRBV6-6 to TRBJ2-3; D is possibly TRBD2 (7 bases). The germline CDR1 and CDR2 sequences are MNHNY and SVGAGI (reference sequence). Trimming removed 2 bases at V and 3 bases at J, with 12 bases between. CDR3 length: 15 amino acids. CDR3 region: CASSYNGGRTDTQYF. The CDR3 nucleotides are TGTGCCAGCAGTTACAACGGGGGGCGTACAGATACGCAGTATTTT.

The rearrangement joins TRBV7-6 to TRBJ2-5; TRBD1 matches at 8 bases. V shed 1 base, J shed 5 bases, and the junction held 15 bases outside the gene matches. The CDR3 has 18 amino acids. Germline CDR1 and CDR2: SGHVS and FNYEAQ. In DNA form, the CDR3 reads TGTGCCAGCAGCTTAGAAATCGCGGACAGGGCGAATATGGAGACCCAGTACTTC. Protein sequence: CASSLEIADRANMETQYF.

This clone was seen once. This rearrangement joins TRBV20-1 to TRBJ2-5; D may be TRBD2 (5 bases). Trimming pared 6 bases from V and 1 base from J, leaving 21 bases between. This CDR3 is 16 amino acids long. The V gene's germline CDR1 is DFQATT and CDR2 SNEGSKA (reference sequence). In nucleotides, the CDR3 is TGCAGTGCAAGTGCTAGCTATAGGACTGGCCAAGAGACCCAGTACTTC. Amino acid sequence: CSASASYRTGQETQYF.

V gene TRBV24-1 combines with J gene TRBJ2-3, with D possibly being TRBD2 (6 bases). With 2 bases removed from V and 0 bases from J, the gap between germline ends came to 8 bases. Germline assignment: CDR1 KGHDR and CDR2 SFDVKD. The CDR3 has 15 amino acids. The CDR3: CATSDSGTSTDTQYF. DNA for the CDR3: TGTGCCACCAGTGATTCAGGGACTAGCACAGATACGCAGTATTTT.

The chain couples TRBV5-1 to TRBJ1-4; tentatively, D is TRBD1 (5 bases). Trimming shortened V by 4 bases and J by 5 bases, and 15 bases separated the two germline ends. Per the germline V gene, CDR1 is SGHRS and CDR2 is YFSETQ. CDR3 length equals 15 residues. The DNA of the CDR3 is TGCGCCAGCAGCGTCGGGGGGTTAGAGAATGAAAAACTGTTTTTT. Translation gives CASSVGGLENEKLFF. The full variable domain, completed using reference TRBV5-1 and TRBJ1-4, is KAGVTQTPRYLIKTRGQQVTLSCSPISGHRSVSWYQQTPGQGLQFLFEYFSETQRNKGNFPGRFSGRQFSNSRSEMNVSTLELGDSALYLCASSVGGLENEKLFFGSGTQLSVL.